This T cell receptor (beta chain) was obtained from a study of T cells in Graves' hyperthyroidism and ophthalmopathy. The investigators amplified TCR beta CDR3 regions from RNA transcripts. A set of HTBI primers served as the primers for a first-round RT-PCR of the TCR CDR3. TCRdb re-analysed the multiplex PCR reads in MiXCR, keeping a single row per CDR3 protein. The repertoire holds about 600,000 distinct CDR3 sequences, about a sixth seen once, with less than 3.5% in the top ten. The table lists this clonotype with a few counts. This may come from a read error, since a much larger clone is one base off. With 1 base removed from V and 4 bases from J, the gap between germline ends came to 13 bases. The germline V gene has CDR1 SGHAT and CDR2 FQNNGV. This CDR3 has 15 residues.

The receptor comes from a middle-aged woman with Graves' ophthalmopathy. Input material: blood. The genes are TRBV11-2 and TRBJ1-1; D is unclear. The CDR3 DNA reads TGTGCCAGCAGCTTAGGGAGGACGGGGAGCACTGAAGCTTTCTTT. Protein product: CASSLGRTGSTEAFF.